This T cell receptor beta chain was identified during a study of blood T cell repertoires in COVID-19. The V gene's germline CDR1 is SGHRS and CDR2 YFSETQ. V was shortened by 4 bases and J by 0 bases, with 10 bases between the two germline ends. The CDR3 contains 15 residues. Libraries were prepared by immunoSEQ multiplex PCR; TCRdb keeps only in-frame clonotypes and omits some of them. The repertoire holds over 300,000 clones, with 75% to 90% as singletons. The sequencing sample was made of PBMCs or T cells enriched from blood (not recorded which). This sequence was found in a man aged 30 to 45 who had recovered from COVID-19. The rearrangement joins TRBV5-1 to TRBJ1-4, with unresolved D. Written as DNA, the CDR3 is TGCGCCAGCAGCCCGAGATTTACAACTAATGAAAAACTGTTTTTT. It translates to CASSPRFTTNEKLFF.